The 14 T cell receptor beta chains in this list originate from one sample, sequenced in a study of radiation and T cells in renal cell carcinoma. Clones were read by immunoSEQ multiplex PCR, and TCRdb kept only the in-frame ones, dropping some. The sample yields some 95,000 clones, around nine tenths seen once. Time point specified: baseline pretreatment blood. Stated treatment: 15 Gy SBRT to primary tumor, nephrectomy 4 weeks later. This sample comprised blood, obtained from a patient whose treatment included radiotherapy and nephrectomy. These receptors were obtained from a man aged 45-60 years with renal cell carcinoma.

The CDR3, as DNA: TGTGCCAGTTCGACTAGCGGGGTGGAGACCCAGTACTTC. Residues: CASSTSGVETQYF. V gene TRBV19 combines with J gene TRBJ2-5, with 11 bases aligning to TRBD2. CDR1 is LNHDA and CDR2 is SQIVND in the germline V gene (reference sequence). The CDR3 sequence is 13 residues long. V shed 8 bases, J shed 5 bases, and the junction held 4 bases outside the gene matches.

The chain is built from TRBV19 and TRBJ2-5; no definite D call. CDR1 and CDR2 from the germline V gene are LNHDA and SQIVND (reference sequence). The CDR3 extends over 16 amino acids. V was clipped by 5 bases and J by 5 bases, with 21 bases between them. The CDR3 loop reads CASSVVGSGGRETQYF. DNA of the CDR3: TGTGCCAGTAGTGTGGTCGGGTCCGGCGGTCGGGAGACCCAGTACTTC.

The V gene is TRBV30, the J gene TRBJ1-2; 7 bases map to TRBD1. Germline V lookup: CDR1 GTSNPN, CDR2 SVGIG (reference sequence). V was clipped by 6 bases and J by 4 bases; unmatched bases: 14. The CDR3 contains 15 residues. In nucleotides, the CDR3 is TGTGCCTGTACCCATAATCCGGGACAGATCTATGGCTACACCTTC. Protein: CACTHNPGQIYGYTF.

This clone turned up a few times. This chain uses TRBV6-5 with TRBJ1-1, with D unresolved. Trimming left V 2 bases short and J 4 bases short, with 11 bases between. CDR1 is MNHEY and CDR2 is SVGAGI in the germline V gene. This CDR3 contains 14 residues. The DNA of the CDR3 is TGTGCCAGCAGTTACGGGCAGGCGAGCACTGAAGCTTTCTTT. It encodes CASSYGQASTEAFF.

The chain carries TRBV5-1 and TRBJ2-7, with TRBD1 as a possible D gene (6 bases). The CDR3 totals 13 residues. Trimming took off 4 bases at V and 4 bases at J, with 12 bases between the two ends. Per the germline V gene, CDR1 is SGHRS and CDR2 is YFSETQ. In nucleotides, the CDR3 is TGCGCCAGCAGCCCCGGGACAAGGTACGAGCAGTACTTC. Its translation: CASSPGTRYEQYF.

The chain recombines TRBV7-3 with TRBJ2-7; 8 nucleotides match TRBD1. There are 11 residues in the CDR3. The trim removed 6 bases at V and 12 bases at J, leaving 7 bases unmatched. Looked up from germline, CDR1 is SGHTA and CDR2 is FQGTGA. DNA for the CDR3: TGTGCCAGCAGTCCGGACAGGGAACTGTACTTC. Its protein is CASSPDRELYF.

The table lists this clone with a few counts. The chain links TRBV4-3 to TRBJ2-7; 13 nucleotides match TRBD2. The V gene end was trimmed by 0 bases and the J gene end by 4 bases; junction bases not matched to a gene: 3. Germline lookup yields CDR1 LGHNA and CDR2 YSLEER. The CDR3 length is 16 residues. Here the CDR3 reads CASSQDWTSGGYEQYF. CDR3 in DNA: TGCGCCAGCAGCCAAGATTGGACTAGCGGGGGTTACGAGCAGTACTTC.

The V and J genes are TRBV6-5 and TRBJ2-7, with TRBD1 identical over 10 bases. The V gene end was trimmed by 4 bases and the J gene end by 6 bases; junction bases not matched to a gene: 9. The CDR3 is made up of 15 amino acids. Germline values: CDR1 MNHEY, CDR2 SVGAGI. CDR3 nucleotides: TGTGCCAGCAGTTTAAGGGACAGGGGATTAGGCGAGCAGTACTTC. Amino acids: CASSLRDRGLGEQYF.

The chain employs TRBV5-1 and TRBJ1-1; TRBD1 aligns across 9 bases. The CDR3 totals 15 residues. Germline CDR1 SGHRS, CDR2 YFSETQ. With V trimmed by 4 bases and J by 3 bases, 7 bases remained unmatched. DNA for the CDR3: TGCGCCAGCAGCCTGGCGGGACAGGGCGACACTGAAGCTTTCTTT. It yields the protein CASSLAGQGDTEAFF.

This chain joins TRBV2 and TRBJ2-1; 15 bases align to TRBD2. Trimming at V came to 10 bases and at J to 0 bases, leaving 10 bases not matched to a gene. The CDR3 consists of 18 residues. Germline V CDR1 and CDR2: SNHLY, FYNNEI. Here the CDR3 DNA reads TGTGCCAACAAGTCGGGGACTAGCGGGAGGCACTCCTACAATGAGCAGTTCTTC. Amino acid sequence: CANKSGTSGRHSYNEQFF.

The rearrangement links TRBV9 to TRBJ1-1; tentative D call: TRBD1 (5 bases). The germline gives CDR1 SGDLS, CDR2 YYNGEE. Trimming stripped 0 bases from V and 3 bases from J, with 12 bases between. CDR3 length: 15 residues. The CDR3: CASSVVKGIHTEAFF. CDR3 sequence (DNA): TGTGCCAGCAGCGTAGTGAAGGGGATTCACACTGAAGCTTTCTTT.

The chain uses TRBV21-1 and TRBJ2-7; TRBD2, the table's D call, lacks a check against the DNA. TRBV21-1 is labeled a pseudogene. The CDR3 is 21 residues long. This CDR3 is CASSKPDTSGSSPGAGYEQYF. The CDR3, as DNA: TGTGCCAGCAGCAAACCAGACACTAGCGGGAGTTCTCCTGGCGCGGGCTACGAGCAGTACTTC.

The rearrangement links TRBV7-2 to TRBJ2-1; 8 bases fit TRBD2. From germline, CDR1 is SGHTA and CDR2 FQGNSA. J was trimmed by 4 bases and V by 6 bases; bases with no gene match: 5. The CDR3 extends over 14 amino acids. As DNA, the CDR3 is TGTGCCAGCAGTCTTAGCGGGGCGTACAATGAGCAGTTCTTC. Amino acids: CASSLSGAYNEQFF. The whole variable domain, remainder taken from reference TRBV7-2 and TRBJ2-1, is GAGVSQSPSNKVTEKGKDVELRCDPISGHTALYWYRQSLGQGLEFLIYFQGNSAPDKSGLPSDRFSAERTGGSVSTLTIQRTQQEDSAVYLCASSLSGAYNEQFFGPGTRLTVL.

J is TRBJ1-1 and V is TRBV7-2; D gene uncertain. CDR1 and CDR2 (germline): SGHTA, FQGNSA. CDR3 length: 15 residues. Trimming removed 1 base at V and 0 bases at J, with 9 bases between. The DNA for the CDR3 is TGTGCCAGCAGCTTAGTGGCGGGCGTGAACACTGAAGCTTTCTTT. Translating gives CASSLVAGVNTEAFF.